Below are 19 T cell receptor beta chains sequenced from a single sample in a study of T-cell reconstitution after alpha-beta-depleted transplantation in children. Preparation of the TCRbeta library used unique molecular identifiers. TCRdb reprocessed the PCR reads via MiXCR and lists one record per CDR3 protein. The sample lists over 450,000 distinct CDR3 sequences, roughly a tenth occurring once. Sequences were derived from PBMCs, sampled before TCRalphabeta/CD19-depleted stem cell transplant. The receptors were sampled from a child younger than 10 with inherited bone marrow failure, due to receive a stem cell transplant.

This clonotype was picked up many times. In DNA, the CDR3 is TGCAGTGTCGGAGCGGGGTTCTCCTACGAGCAGTACTTC. Encoded protein: CSVGAGFSYEQYF. The chain recombines TRBV20-1 with TRBJ2-7; 7 positions match TRBD2. CDR1 and CDR2 from the germline V gene are DFQATT and SNEGSKA (reference sequence). With 7 bases clipped from V and 0 bases from J, the junction kept 6 bases outside the gene matches. The length of the CDR3 is 13 residues.

In this sample, this clonotype turned up many times. This chain links TRBV19 with TRBJ2-1, with 10 nucleotides matching TRBD1. Trimming at V came to 3 bases and at J to 6 bases, leaving 5 bases not matched to a gene. This CDR3 spans 15 amino acids. Looked up from germline, CDR1 is LNHDA and CDR2 is SQIVND (reference sequence). In DNA, the CDR3 is TGTGCCAGTAGTATTATGGGACAGGGGTCCAATGAGCAGTTCTTC. Encoded protein: CASSIMGQGSNEQFF.

This clonotype has at least ten counts. The V call is TRBV9, the J call TRBJ2-3; 14 nucleotides match TRBD2. V shed 3 bases and J 6 bases; nucleotides not matched to a gene: 3. CDR3 length: 15 residues. Looked up from germline, CDR1 is SGDLS and CDR2 is YYNGEE. The CDR3 region is CASSAGLAGEDTQYF. DNA of the CDR3: TGTGCCAGCAGCGCGGGACTAGCGGGAGAGGATACGCAGTATTTT.

The V call is TRBV30, the J call TRBJ2-7; 7 bases match TRBD2. This CDR3 has 13 residues. After removal of 5 bases from V and 7 bases from J, the junction contained 11 bases not matched to a gene. From germline, CDR1 is GTSNPN and CDR2 SVGIG (reference sequence). CDR3 coding DNA: TGTGCCTGGTCCACCGGTAGCGGGTGGGAGCAGTACTTC. It yields the protein CAWSTGSGWEQYF. Supplemented by reference TRBV30 and TRBJ2-7, the full variable domain reads SQTIHQWPATLVQPVGSPLSLECTVEGTSNPNLYWYRQAAGRGLQLLFYSVGIGQISSEVPQNLSASRPQDRQFILSSKKLLLSDSGFYLCAWSTGSGWEQYFGPGTRLTVT.

The sample holds many counts of this clonotype. The rearrangement joins TRBV19 to TRBJ2-1; 8 nucleotides agree with TRBD2. Trimming removed 3 bases from V and 6 bases from J; junction bases left unmatched: 7. The CDR3 has 15 amino acids. Germline CDR1 LNHDA, CDR2 SQIVND (reference sequence). DNA for the CDR3: TGTGCCAGTAGTATGGCGGGAGGTCCGGTCAATGAGCAGTTCTTC. This encodes CASSMAGGPVNEQFF. Complete variable domain (other parts from reference TRBV19 and TRBJ2-1): DGGITQSPKYLFRKEGQNVTLSCEQNLNHDAMYWYRQDPGQGLRLIYYSQIVNDFQKGDIAEGYSVSREKKESFPLTVTSAQKNPTAFYLCASSMAGGPVNEQFFGPGTRLTVL.

Ten or more counts support this clonotype. The CDR3 DNA follows: TGTGCCAGCAGCCAAGATGCGGGGGCCAAGACAGATACGCAGTATTTT. Protein: CASSQDAGAKTDTQYF. The chain uses TRBV3-1 and TRBJ2-3, with a possible D match to TRBD2 (7 bases). Germline CDR1 reads LGHDT; CDR2 reads YNNKEL (reference sequence). The CDR3 loop spans 16 amino acids. V was trimmed by 0 bases and J by 3 bases, leaving 13 bases between them.

This clonotype was found many times. The chain joins TRBV5-1 to TRBJ2-5, with TRBD2 matching over 7 bases. V was pared by 0 bases and J by 4 bases, with 6 bases of the junction left unmatched. CDR3 length equals 15 residues. Germline V CDR1 and CDR2: SGHRS, YFSETQ. This chain's CDR3 is CASSLAFTGGETQYF. As DNA, the CDR3 is TGCGCCAGCAGCTTGGCCTTCACGGGAGGAGAGACCCAGTACTTC.

Many counts were recorded for this clonotype. CDR3 nucleotides: TGCAGTGCTAGAGATCTACAGGGACTAGCGGGAGGGTATAGCTCCTACAATGAGCAGTTCTTC. Translated, it gives CSARDLQGLAGGYSSYNEQFF. This chain joins TRBV20-1 and TRBJ2-1; 16 bases map to TRBD2. The CDR3 covers 21 residues. The junction had 11 bases not matched to a gene; V was cut back by 0 bases and J by 0 bases. Germline-derived CDR1 and CDR2 are DFQATT and SNEGSKA (reference sequence).

V and J are TRBV20-1 and TRBJ2-7; D perhaps matches TRBD1 (5 bases). The V gene's germline CDR1 is DFQATT and CDR2 SNEGSKA (reference sequence). V gave up 1 base and J gave up 3 bases, with 7 bases separating them. The CDR3 has 12 residues. CDR3 sequence: CSARVRDYEQYF. CDR3 in DNA: TGCAGTGCTAGAGTCAGGGACTACGAGCAGTACTTC.

This clonotype was seen a few times. The CDR3 loop is CASSLGHRPYEQYF. CDR3 nucleotides: TGTGCCAGCAGCTTGGGGCACAGACCCTACGAGCAGTACTTC. The chain combines TRBV5-4 with TRBJ2-7; D not resolved. Trimming removed 0 bases at V and 2 bases at J, with 9 bases between. From germline, CDR1 is SGHNT and CDR2 YYREEE (reference sequence). The length of the CDR3 is 14 residues.

On this clonotype: No DNA is shown, since the ends of the CDR3 on it are uncertain; the CDR3 is the one TCRdb lists. The chain joins TRBV27 to TRBJ2-3; the tabulated D call, TRBD1, remains unverified against the DNA. The CDR3 extends over 15 residues, inclusive of both ends. Per germline, CDR1 MNHEY and CDR2 SMNVEV (reference sequence). CDR3 region: CASSFLAGLTDMQYF.

The rearrangement links TRBV28 to TRBJ1-1; tentative D call: TRBD1 (5 bases). There are 12 residues in the CDR3. The V and J ends lost 5 bases and 3 bases respectively, with 7 bases between them. The germline V gene encodes CDR1 MDHEN and CDR2 SYDVKM. The chain's CDR3 is CASSKGYTEAFF. For the CDR3, the DNA is TGTGCCAGCAGTAAGGGGTACACTGAAGCTTTCTTT.

This clonotype was seen at least ten times. The V call is TRBV4-1, the J call TRBJ2-3; no reliable D call. The germline CDR1 and CDR2 sequences are MGHRA and YSYEKL. The length of the CDR3 is 12 residues. Trimming shortened V by 0 bases and J by 6 bases, and 4 bases separated the two germline ends. The CDR3 coding sequence is TGCGCCAGCAGCCAAGAATCCGATACGCAGTATTTT. It is translated as CASSQESDTQYF.

This clonotype was observed at least ten times. This chain links TRBV10-2 with TRBJ2-5; TRBD1 matches 7 bases. Germline V gene data show CDR1 as WSHSY and CDR2 as SAAADI. The CDR3 is made up of 14 amino acids. V trimming: 8 bases; J trimming: 7 bases; junction bases outside the gene matches: 13. CDR3 in DNA: TGCGCCAGCGGAAACGACAGGGCGTTCGGGACCCAGTACTTC. This sequence encodes CASGNDRAFGTQYF.

This clonotype was counted only a few times. This chain links TRBV2 with TRBJ1-5; no clear D gene. The V end lost 8 bases, the J end lost 0 bases, and 11 bases lay between the germline ends. Germline V gives CDR1 SNHLY, CDR2 FYNNEI. The CDR3 runs 14 residues. CDR3 amino acids: CASGTDYSNQPQHF. The CDR3 region has the DNA TGTGCCAGCGGCACAGATTATAGCAATCAGCCCCAGCATTTT.

On this clonotype itself: Possible read error: a much larger clone is one base away. V and J are TRBV24-1 and TRBJ2-6; the D gene is possibly TRBD1 (6 bases). The CDR3 runs 15 residues. Germline values: CDR1 KGHDR, CDR2 SFDVKD. Trimming removed 6 bases at V and 4 bases at J, with 12 bases between. Here the CDR3 DNA reads TGTGCCACCAGTCATCCAGGGGCCGGGGCCAACGTCCTGACTTTC. Translation gives CATSHPGAGANVLTF.

Many counts were recorded for this clonotype. The chain combines TRBV5-4 with TRBJ2-3; 8 bases match TRBD1. The CDR3 length is 15 residues. Germline CDR1 SGHNT, CDR2 YYREEE (reference sequence). V gave up 4 bases and J gave up 2 bases; unmatched junction bases: 6. CDR3 nucleotides: TGTGCCAGCAGCCGGGACAGGCCTCTCACAGATACGCAGTATTTT. Translating gives CASSRDRPLTDTQYF.

At least ten counts were recorded for this clonotype. The chain joins TRBV14 to TRBJ2-2; D possibly matches TRBD1 or TRBD2 (5 bases each). Germline V gene data show CDR1 as SGHDN and CDR2 as FVKESK. CDR3 length: 14 residues. Trimming took 0 bases from V and 6 from J, leaving 8 bases between them. The CDR3 sequence is CASSQDWGPGELFF. The CDR3 DNA reads TGTGCCAGCAGCCAAGACTGGGGACCCGGGGAGCTGTTTTTT.

This clonotype was observed a handful of times. The CDR3: CSAFYSGAGQLYEQYF. The CDR3 DNA follows: TGCAGTGCTTTTTATAGCGGAGCGGGCCAACTCTACGAGCAGTACTTC. The chain links TRBV20-1 to TRBJ2-7, with D maybe TRBD2 (6 bases). Germline V gives CDR1 DFQATT, CDR2 SNEGSKA (reference sequence). The ends were cut back, 5 bases at V and 3 bases at J, with 23 bases in the middle. The CDR3 runs 16 residues.